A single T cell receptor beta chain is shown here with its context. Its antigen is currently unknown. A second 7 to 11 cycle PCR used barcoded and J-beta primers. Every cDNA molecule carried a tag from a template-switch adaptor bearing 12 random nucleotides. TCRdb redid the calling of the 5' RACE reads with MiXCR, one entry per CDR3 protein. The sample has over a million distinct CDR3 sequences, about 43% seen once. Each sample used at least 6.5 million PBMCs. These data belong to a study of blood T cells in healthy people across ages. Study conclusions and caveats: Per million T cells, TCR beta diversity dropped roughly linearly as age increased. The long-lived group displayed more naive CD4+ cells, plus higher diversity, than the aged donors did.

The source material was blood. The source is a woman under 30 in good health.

In DNA form, the CDR3 reads TGTGCCAGCCCCCCACCCGGCCGGACAGGGCACACCGGGGAGCTGTTTTTT. Translated: CASPPPGRTGHTGELFF. The rearrangement joins TRBV6-1 to TRBJ2-2, with 8 bases fitting TRBD1. Germline assignment: CDR1 MNHNS and CDR2 SASEGT. V trimming: 8 bases; J trimming: 3 bases; junction bases outside the gene matches: 14. This CDR3 contains 17 residues.